This TCR beta chain is drawn from a study of blood T cells in healthy people across ages. The CDR3 length is 12 residues. The ends were cut back, 8 bases at V and 5 bases at J, with 11 bases in the middle. Germline V gene data show CDR1 as MNHEY and CDR2 as SVGAGI. With a J-beta primer mix and a sample-barcoded 5' primer, a second PCR ran about 7 to 12 cycles. Every cDNA was tagged by a template-switch adaptor with 12 random nucleotides. TCRdb re-analysed the 5' RACE reads in MiXCR, keeping a single row per CDR3 protein. The sample includes under 2 million distinct CDR3 sequences, around 36% of them seen just once. General study findings and limits: Higher diversity and more naive CD4+ cells were features of long-lived donors, compared to aged donors. Because sorting was not performed, PBMCs prevented conclusive naive versus antigen-experienced comparison. Age advanced and TCR beta diversity per million T cells fell, roughly linearly.

This clonotype was detected only a few times. Its antigen is not known. The V call is TRBV6-5, the J call TRBJ2-3; no definite D call. Sequenced sample: blood. This receptor was taken from a woman aged 25-40 years in good health. The CDR3 DNA is TGTGCCAGCGGACGCGGTATAGATACGCAGTATTTT. This sequence encodes CASGRGIDTQYF.